Shown below are 4 T cell receptor beta chains from a single sample sequenced in a study of early T cells in non-severe SARS-CoV-2 infection. One entry per CDR3 protein results from TCRdb running MiXCR on the 5' RACE reads. This table has about 27,000 distinct CDR3 sequences, 4% to 4.5% appearing once. The specimen was whole blood. The receptors here all came from an adult who was a healthcare worker with PCR-confirmed SARS-CoV-2 infection or an uninfected control (not recorded which).

This clonotype appeared many times. The chain recombines TRBV28 with TRBJ2-5; D is perhaps TRBD1 or TRBD2 (6 bases each). Trimming removed 3 bases from V and 2 bases from J, with 13 bases in between. CDR3 length: 15 residues. Germline lookup yields CDR1 MDHEN and CDR2 SYDVKM. CDR3 amino acids: CASSFRGAGQETQYF. The CDR3, as DNA: TGTGCCAGCAGTTTTAGGGGGGCTGGACAAGAGACCCAGTACTTC.

This clonotype occurred many times. The chain is built from TRBV6-5 and TRBJ2-7, with D perhaps matching TRBD1 or TRBD2 (5 bases each). The CDR3 sequence is 14 residues long. Germline values: CDR1 MNHEY, CDR2 SVGAGI. V dropped 6 bases and J dropped 3 bases, with 15 bases sitting between them. This CDR3 is CASSHPFGGYEQYF. In nucleotides, the CDR3 is TGTGCCAGCAGCCATCCGTTTGGGGGCTACGAGCAGTACTTC.

The table lists this clonotype with many counts. The rearrangement uses TRBV5-6 and TRBJ1-5, with TRBD1 as a possible D gene (5 bases). Germline CDR1 SGHDT, CDR2 YYEEEE. The CDR3 runs 13 residues. Between the trimmed V and J ends, which lost 4 bases and 9 bases, there was a span of 14 bases. The chain's CDR3 is CASSPGQFGPQHF. The CDR3 DNA is TGTGCCAGCAGCCCAGGGCAGTTTGGGCCCCAGCATTTT. Complete variable domain (other parts from reference TRBV5-6 and TRBJ1-5): DAGVTQSPTHLIKTRGQQVTLRCSPKSGHDTVSWYQQALGQGPQFIFQYYEEEERQRGNFPDRFSGHQFPNYSSELNVNALLLGDSALYLCASSPGQFGPQHFGDGTRLSIL.

The table lists this clonotype with a few counts. The V gene is TRBV5-5, the J gene TRBJ2-1, with 11 bases identical to TRBD1. Per the germline V gene, CDR1 is SGHKS and CDR2 is YYEKEE (reference sequence). Trimming cost V 4 bases and J 5 bases; bases outside gene matches: 2. The CDR3 length is 14 residues. CDR3 in DNA: TGTGCCAGCAGCGTGGGACAGGGGGACAATGAGCAGTTCTTC. Translated: CASSVGQGDNEQFF.